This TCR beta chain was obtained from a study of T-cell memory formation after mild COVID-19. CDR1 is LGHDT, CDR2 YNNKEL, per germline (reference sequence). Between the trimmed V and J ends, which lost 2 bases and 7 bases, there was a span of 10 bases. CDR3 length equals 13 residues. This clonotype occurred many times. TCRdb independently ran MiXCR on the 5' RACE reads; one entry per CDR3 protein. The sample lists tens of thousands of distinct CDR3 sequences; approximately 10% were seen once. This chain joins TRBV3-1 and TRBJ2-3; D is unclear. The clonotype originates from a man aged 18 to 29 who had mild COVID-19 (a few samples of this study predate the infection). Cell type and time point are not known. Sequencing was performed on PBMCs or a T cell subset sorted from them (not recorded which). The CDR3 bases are TGTGCCAGCAGCCAATTCGTCGGCAATACGCAGTATTTT. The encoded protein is CASSQFVGNTQYF.